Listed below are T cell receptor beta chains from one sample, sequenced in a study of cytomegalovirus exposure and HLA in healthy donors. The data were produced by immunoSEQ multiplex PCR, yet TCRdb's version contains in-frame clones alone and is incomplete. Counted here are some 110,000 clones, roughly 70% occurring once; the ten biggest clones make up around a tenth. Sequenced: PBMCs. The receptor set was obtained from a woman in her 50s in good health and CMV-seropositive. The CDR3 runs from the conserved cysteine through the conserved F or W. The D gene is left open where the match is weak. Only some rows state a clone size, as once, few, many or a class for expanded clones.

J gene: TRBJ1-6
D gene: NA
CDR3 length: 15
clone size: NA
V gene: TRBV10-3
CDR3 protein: CAISLKDRFNSPLHF
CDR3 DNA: TGTGCCATCAGCTTAAAGGACAGATTTAATTCACCCCTCCACTTT

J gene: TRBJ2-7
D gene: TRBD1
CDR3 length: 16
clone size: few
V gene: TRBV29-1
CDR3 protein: CSVADLGTGLGGEQYF
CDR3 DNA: TGCAGCGTGGCTGACTTAGGGACAGGGCTGGGCGGGGAGCAGTACTTC

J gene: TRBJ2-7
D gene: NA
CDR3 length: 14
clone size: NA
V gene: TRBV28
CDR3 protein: CASILRVGIYEQYF
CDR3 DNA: TGTGCCAGCATTTTGCGGGTTGGTATCTACGAGCAGTACTTC

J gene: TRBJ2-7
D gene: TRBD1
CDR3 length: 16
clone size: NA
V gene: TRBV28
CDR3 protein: CASKYPAGQGSYEQYF
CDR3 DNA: TGTGCCAGCAAATACCCCGCGGGACAGGGGTCCTACGAGCAGTACTTC

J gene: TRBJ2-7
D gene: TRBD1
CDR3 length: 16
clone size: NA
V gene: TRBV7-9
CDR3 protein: CASAGQGQRSSYEQYF
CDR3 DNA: TGTGCCAGCGCTGGACAGGGGCAGCGGAGCTCCTACGAGCAGTACTTC

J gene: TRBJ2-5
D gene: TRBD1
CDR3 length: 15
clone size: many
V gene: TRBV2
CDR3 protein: CASRPGQGDRKTQYF
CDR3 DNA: TGTGCCAGCAGGCCCGGACAGGGGGATAGGAAGACCCAGTACTTC

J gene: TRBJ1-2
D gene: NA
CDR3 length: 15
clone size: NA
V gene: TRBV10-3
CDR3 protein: CAISGTGSRDYGYTF
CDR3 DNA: TGTGCCATCAGTGGAACGGGTAGTCGGGACTATGGCTACACCTTC

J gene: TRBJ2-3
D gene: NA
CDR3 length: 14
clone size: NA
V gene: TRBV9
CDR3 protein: CASAGRTELDTQYF
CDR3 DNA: TGTGCCAGCGCGGGGCGGACCGAGCTAGATACGCAGTATTTT

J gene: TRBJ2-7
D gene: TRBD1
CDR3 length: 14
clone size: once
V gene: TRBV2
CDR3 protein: CASKRQGDSYEQYF
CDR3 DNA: TGTGCCAGCAAACGACAGGGGGACTCCTACGAGCAGTACTTC

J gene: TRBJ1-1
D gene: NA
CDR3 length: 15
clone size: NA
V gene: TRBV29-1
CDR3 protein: CSVVGGGRVNTEAFF
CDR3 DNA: TGCAGCGTTGTCGGCGGGGGGCGGGTGAACACTGAAGCTTTCTTT

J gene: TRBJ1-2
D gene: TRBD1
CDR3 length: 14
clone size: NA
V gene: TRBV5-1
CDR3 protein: CASRRQGLGDGYTF
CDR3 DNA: TGCGCCAGCAGACGACAGGGTTTGGGAGATGGCTACACCTTC

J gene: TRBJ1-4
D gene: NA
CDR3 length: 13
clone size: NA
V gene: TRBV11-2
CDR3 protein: CASSLDVQEKLFF
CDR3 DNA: TGTGCCAGCAGCTTAGATGTCCAGGAAAAACTGTTTTTT

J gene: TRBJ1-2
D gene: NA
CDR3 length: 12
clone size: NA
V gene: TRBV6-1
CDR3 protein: CASSDRSYGYTF
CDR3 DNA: TGTGCCAGCAGCGACAGGAGTTATGGCTACACCTTC

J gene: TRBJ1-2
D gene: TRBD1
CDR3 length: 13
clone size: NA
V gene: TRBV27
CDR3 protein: CASSRTGGYGYTF
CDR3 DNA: TGTGCCAGCAGTCGGACAGGGGGATATGGCTACACCTTC

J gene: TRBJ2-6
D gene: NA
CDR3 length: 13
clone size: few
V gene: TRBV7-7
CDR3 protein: CASGESGANVLTF
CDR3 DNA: TGTGCCAGCGGAGAGTCTGGGGCCAACGTCCTGACTTTC

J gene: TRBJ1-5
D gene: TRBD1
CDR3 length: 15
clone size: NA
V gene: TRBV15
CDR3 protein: CATSRGTGSNQPQHF
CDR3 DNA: TGTGCCACCAGCAGAGGGACAGGGAGCAATCAGCCCCAGCATTTT

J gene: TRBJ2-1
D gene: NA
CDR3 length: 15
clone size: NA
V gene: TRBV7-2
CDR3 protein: CASSLDLSSYNEQFF
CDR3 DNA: TGTGCCAGCAGCTTAGACTTGAGCTCCTACAATGAGCAGTTCTTC

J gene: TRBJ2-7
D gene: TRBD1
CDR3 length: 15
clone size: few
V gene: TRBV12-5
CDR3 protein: CASGVGTGGHYEQYF
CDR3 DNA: TGTGCTAGTGGTGTGGGGACAGGGGGCCACTACGAGCAGTACTTC